The 13 T cell receptor beta chains listed next were all sequenced from one sample in a study of T cell repertoires in cytomegalovirus infection. For these receptors, no antigen is known. TCRdb called the reads again in MiXCR, with one record for every CDR3 protein. The sample lists nearly 700,000 distinct CDR3 sequences, about 30% occurring once. The sample in question was cultured PBMCs, obtained from culture after CMV antigen stimulation. Receptor source: a human donor in good health (CMV status not recorded). Some clones in this sample may be carry-over from other donors' samples.

The V call is TRBV6-1, the J call TRBJ1-2; D ambiguous. V was shortened by 7 bases and J by 4 bases, with 19 bases between the two germline ends. CDR1 MNHNS and CDR2 SASEGT come from the germline V gene. The CDR3 sequence is 15 residues long. In DNA form, the CDR3 reads TGTGCCAGCATTCAGCGATATGACCTCAGCTATGGCTACACCTTC. Its protein is CASIQRYDLSYGYTF.

The V and J genes are TRBV11-2 and TRBJ2-1; 10 nucleotides align to TRBD1. The CDR3 runs 16 residues. The ends lost 4 bases at V and 7 bases at J; junction bases unmatched: 10. Germline CDR1 is SGHAT and CDR2 is FQNNGV. The CDR3 region is CASSSRRDRGLNEQFF. CDR3 sequence (DNA): TGTGCCAGCAGCTCCCGCCGGGACAGGGGCCTAAATGAGCAGTTCTTC.

In DNA, the CDR3 is TGTGCCAGCAGCTTGTCGGGGTCAGCTGAAGCTTTCTTT. This translates into CASSLSGSAEAFF. The chain joins TRBV5-4 to TRBJ1-1; D remains ambiguous. V lost 1 base and J lost 6, with 10 bases in between. This CDR3 has 13 residues. Germline V gene sequence: CDR1 SGHNT, CDR2 YYREEE (reference sequence). The full variable domain, in which reference TRBV5-4 and TRBJ1-1 provide the parts outside the CDR3, is ETGVTQSPTHLIKTRGQQVTLRCSSQSGHNTVSWYQQALGQGPQFIFQYYREEENGRGNFPPRFSGLQFPNYSSELNVNALELDDSALYLCASSLSGSAEAFFGQGTRLTVV.

This chain joins TRBV5-1 and TRBJ2-1; D remains unclear. Germline V gene lookup returns CDR1 SGHRS and CDR2 YFSETQ. V lost 3 bases and J lost 0, with 10 bases in between. This CDR3 has 15 residues. CDR3 sequence reads: CASSYDSGSYNEQFF. CDR3 bases: TGCGCCAGCAGCTATGACTCGGGCTCCTACAATGAGCAGTTCTTC.

This clonotype was seen more than once but under ten times. The V call is TRBV19, the J call TRBJ2-1, with 7 nucleotides matching TRBD1. V trimming: 6 bases; J trimming: 2 bases; junction bases outside the gene matches: 7. Germline values: CDR1 LNHDA, CDR2 SQIVND (reference sequence). The CDR3 sequence is 15 residues long. Here the CDR3 DNA reads TGTGCCAGTAGACGACAGGGTGTCGCCTACAATGAGCAGTTCTTC. As protein: CASRRQGVAYNEQFF. The full variable domain, completed using reference TRBV19 and TRBJ2-1, is DGGITQSPKYLFRKEGQNVTLSCEQNLNHDAMYWYRQDPGQGLRLIYYSQIVNDFQKGDIAEGYSVSREKKESFPLTVTSAQKNPTAFYLCASRRQGVAYNEQFFGPGTRLTVL.

J is TRBJ1-6 and V is TRBV11-2; no reliable D call. Germline CDR1 is SGHAT and CDR2 is FQNNGV. The CDR3 has 13 amino acids. V gave up 5 bases and J gave up 6 bases, with 8 bases separating them. Here the CDR3 reads CASSESPNSPLHF. The CDR3 nucleotides read TGTGCCAGCAGCGAGTCACCTAATTCACCCCTCCACTTT.

The CDR3 region has the DNA TGTGCCAGTAGTCCAACCCCGGCAGGGCGCTACGAGCAGTACTTC. Encoded protein: CASSPTPAGRYEQYF. The chain recombines TRBV19 with TRBJ2-7; tentative D call: TRBD1 (5 bases). Trimming removed 5 bases at V and 3 bases at J, with 17 bases between. This CDR3 region has 15 residues. The V gene's germline CDR1 is LNHDA and CDR2 SQIVND (reference sequence).

The chain links TRBV7-2 to TRBJ2-5; D possibly matches TRBD1 or TRBD2 (5 bases each). V dropped 5 bases and J dropped 3 bases, with 16 bases sitting between them. Germline CDR1 is SGHTA and CDR2 is FQGNSA. The CDR3 length is 15 residues. The CDR3 DNA follows: TGTGCCAGCAGCCTAATACCGGGGCAAGAAGAGACCCAGTACTTC. Residues: CASSLIPGQEETQYF.

The genes are TRBV6-1 and TRBJ2-1; tentative D call: TRBD2 (6 bases). V shed 6 bases and J shed 4 bases, with 13 bases lying between them. This CDR3 contains 14 residues. Germline CDR1 is MNHNS and CDR2 is SASEGT. The CDR3 sequence is CASSPGRAYNEQFF. In DNA, the CDR3 is TGTGCCAGCAGCCCCGGGAGAGCATACAATGAGCAGTTCTTC.

This clonotype was seen a few times. The gene calls are TRBV4-1 and TRBJ2-2, with D possibly being TRBD1 (6 bases). The CDR3 runs 17 residues. The V gene's germline CDR1 is MGHRA and CDR2 YSYEKL. V was cut by 0 bases and J by 4 bases, with 15 bases left in between. DNA for the CDR3: TGCGCCAGCAGCCAAGAATGGTGGACAGACCTCACCGGGGAGCTGTTTTTT. Amino acid sequence: CASSQEWWTDLTGELFF.

This clonotype was detected only a few times. The chain uses TRBV19 and TRBJ1-6; D remains ambiguous. CDR1 and CDR2 (germline): LNHDA, SQIVND (reference sequence). Trimming removed 4 bases from V and 8 bases from J, with 9 bases in between. The CDR3 consists of 13 residues. CDR3 protein: CASSTHRDSPLHF. The CDR3, as DNA: TGTGCCAGTAGTACCCACCGGGATTCACCCCTCCACTTT.

This clonotype was detected only a few times. V gene TRBV2 combines with J gene TRBJ2-1; 10 bases align to TRBD2. The ends lost 6 bases at V and 1 base at J; junction bases unmatched: 15. Germline V lookup: CDR1 SNHLY, CDR2 FYNNEI. This CDR3 spans 19 amino acids. The CDR3, as DNA: TGTGCCAGCAGAGGACTAGCGGCTTACCTTTACGGGTCCTACAATGAGCAGTTCTTC. This encodes CASRGLAAYLYGSYNEQFF.

This clonotype appeared many times. The chain recombines TRBV7-6 with TRBJ2-5; TRBD2 matches at 9 bases. Germline values: CDR1 SGHVS, CDR2 FNYEAQ. This CDR3 contains 15 residues. With V trimmed by 3 bases and J by 2 bases, 4 bases remained unmatched. In DNA form, the CDR3 reads TGTGCCAGCAGCTTTCGCGGACTAGCGCAAGAGACCCAGTACTTC. This encodes CASSFRGLAQETQYF.